This TCR beta chain derives from a study of CD8+ T cells in alopecia areata. This CDR3 contains 13 residues. The V and J ends lost 5 bases and 1 base respectively, with 6 bases between them. The germline gives CDR1 SGHDT, CDR2 YYEEEE. Whole-study results and caveats: Among the top 100, expanded CD8+ clones were significantly decreased by tofacitinib, as was scalp clonality. In scalp and blood, many expanded lesional clones persisted during tofacitinib. Normal-skin resident alphabeta T cells also appear among scalp sample sequences.

RNA, once extracted, was reverse transcribed into cDNA for use as the sequencing template. Repertoires were generated with immunoSEQ multiplex PCR, while TCRdb's copy carries only in-frame clones and drops some. The sample lists about 290,000 clones; over 45% were seen once. About this clone: The antigen is not known.

The treatment is: oral pan-JAK inhibitor, 5-10 mg twice daily. This sequence was found in a human donor with alopecia areata. Material: CD4+ T cells sorted from blood, obtained at week 24, from a patient treated with tofacitinib. V usage is TRBV5-6 and J usage is TRBJ2-2; D not resolved. The CDR3 DNA follows: TGTGCCAGCAGGTGGGGGAACACCGGGGAGCTGTTTTTT. Translation gives CASRWGNTGELFF.